These 16 T cell receptor beta chains originate from one sample sequenced in a study of T cell repertoires in cytomegalovirus infection. TCRdb recomputed calls from the reads with MiXCR, one row per CDR3 protein. The data show 200,000 to 300,000 distinct CDR3 sequences, approximately 14% seen once. Material: PBMCs. The origin of the receptors is a human donor in good health (CMV status not recorded). Some clones in this sample may be carry-over from other donors' samples.

This clonotype was seen more than once but under ten times. The chain links TRBV6-2 or TRBV6-3 to TRBJ1-1; no clear D gene. The V gene's germline CDR1 is MNHEY and CDR2 SVGEGT. CDR3 length: 12 amino acids. Trimming pared 4 bases from V and 7 bases from J, leaving 10 bases between. The CDR3 loop reads CASSSQIFEAFF. CDR3 nucleotides: TGTGCCAGCAGTTCACAGATATTTGAAGCTTTCTTT.

The chain employs TRBV19 and TRBJ1-1; unclear D gene. The CDR3 extends over 16 amino acids. The V end was cut by 0 bases, the J end by 0 bases, with 11 bases between. The germline CDR1 and CDR2 sequences are LNHDA and SQIVND (reference sequence). In DNA, the CDR3 is TGTGCCAGTAGTATAGATAATTGGTTGATGAACACTGAAGCTTTCTTT. Protein: CASSIDNWLMNTEAFF.

Many counts were recorded for this clonotype. V gene TRBV7-8 combines with J gene TRBJ1-6; weak D call: TRBD1 (5 bases). Trimming left V 4 bases short and J 0 bases short, with 7 bases between. CDR1 and CDR2 from the germline V gene are SGHVS and FQNEAQ. CDR3 length: 15 residues. Here the CDR3 reads CASSYRSSYNSPLHF. In DNA form, the CDR3 reads TGTGCCAGCAGCTACAGGAGCTCCTATAATTCACCCCTCCACTTT.

The chain links TRBV18 to TRBJ1-1; TRBD1 agrees at 10 bases. With V trimmed by 5 bases and J by 5 bases, 2 bases remained unmatched. Looked up from germline, CDR1 is KGHSH and CDR2 is LQKENI. CDR3 length: 13 amino acids. In DNA, the CDR3 is TGTGCCAGCTCAACGGACAGGGGGACTGAAGCTTTCTTT. This sequence encodes CASSTDRGTEAFF. The full variable domain, in which reference TRBV18 and TRBJ1-1 provide the parts outside the CDR3, is NAGVMQNPRHLVRRRGQEARLRCSPMKGHSHVYWYRQLPEEGLKFMVYLQKENIIDESGMPKERFSAEFPKEGPSILRIQQVVRGDSAAYFCASSTDRGTEAFFGQGTRLTVV.

There are a few counts of this clonotype. At one end the junction does not follow the germline gene, possibly because of a read error. The V call is TRBV20-1, the J call TRBJ2-4, with D possibly matching TRBD2 (6 bases). The CDR3 sequence is 14 residues long. Per germline, CDR1 DFQATT and CDR2 SNEGSKA (reference sequence). The CDR3 coding sequence is TGCAGTGCTAGAGAGGTGGAGGGTGAAAACATCCAGTACTTC. This gives the protein CSAREVEGENIQYF.

In this sample, this clonotype turned up a few times. The chain recombines TRBV5-1 with TRBJ2-7; 7 bases fit TRBD1. The CDR3 totals 17 residues. The V and J ends lost 0 bases and 1 base, in that order; junction bases with no gene match: 10. Germline CDR1 SGHRS, CDR2 YFSETQ. The CDR3 DNA reads as TGCGCCAGCAGCTTGGCGACAGGGCAAGTGTGGTCCTACGAGCAGTACTTC. Translation gives CASSLATGQVWSYEQYF.

This clonotype was seen many times. V and J are TRBV10-3 and TRBJ1-2, with TRBD1 as a possible D gene (6 bases). This CDR3 has 14 amino acids. Germline CDR1 is ENHRY and CDR2 is SYGVKD. Trimming stripped 3 bases from V and 7 bases from J, with 15 bases between. CDR3 region: CAISEIWGASGYTF. Written as DNA, the CDR3 is TGTGCCATCAGTGAAATTTGGGGGGCAAGTGGCTACACCTTC.

There are many counts of this clonotype. The gene calls are TRBV7-8 and TRBJ2-1; D unresolved. Trimming left V 1 base short and J 0 bases short, with 10 bases between. The germline V gene has CDR1 SGHVS and CDR2 FQNEAQ. The CDR3 runs 16 residues. The CDR3 spells CASSLVVRSSYNEQFF. The CDR3 DNA follows: TGTGCCAGCAGCTTAGTTGTGCGATCCTCCTACAATGAGCAGTTCTTC.

This clonotype was counted between two and nine times. The chain combines TRBV20-1 with TRBJ2-1, with TRBD2 matching over 16 bases. V was pared by 5 bases and J by 2 bases, with 9 bases of the junction left unmatched. The germline gives CDR1 DFQATT, CDR2 SNEGSKA (reference sequence). CDR3 size: 18 residues. CDR3 amino acids: CSAGSGTSGGATYNEQFF. The CDR3 region has the DNA TGCAGTGCTGGCTCCGGGACTAGCGGGGGGGCCACCTACAATGAGCAGTTCTTC.

The chain links TRBV6-2 or TRBV6-3 to TRBJ2-6, with D possibly matching TRBD2 (6 bases). The ends were cut back, 3 bases at V and 3 bases at J, with 9 bases in the middle. The CDR3 contains 15 residues. Germline loops: CDR1 MNHEY, CDR2 SVGEGT. The chain's CDR3 is CASSYGGIGANVLTF. The CDR3 coding sequence is TGTGCCAGCAGTTATGGAGGGATTGGGGCCAACGTCCTGACTTTC.

This clonotype was picked up many times. This rearrangement joins TRBV7-2 to TRBJ2-3, with a possible D match to TRBD2 (6 bases). This CDR3 is built from 12 residues. Trimming pared 5 bases from V and 12 bases from J, leaving 15 bases between. Germline-derived CDR1 and CDR2 are SGHTA and FQGNSA. CDR3 in amino acids: CASSPLGGYQYF. CDR3 nucleotide sequence: TGTGCCAGCAGCCCCCTGGGAGGCTACCAGTATTTT.

This clonotype was counted ten times or more. The chain employs TRBV14 and TRBJ2-1, with TRBD2 matching over 13 bases. The CDR3 loop spans 16 amino acids. The germline V gene encodes CDR1 SGHDN and CDR2 FVKESK. Unmatched junction bases numbered 6, after V lost 6 bases and J lost 4 bases. Here the CDR3 reads CASSQLAGGIYNEQFF. CDR3 DNA: TGTGCCAGCAGTCAACTAGCGGGAGGGATTTACAATGAGCAGTTCTTC. The complete variable domain, with remaining parts taken from reference TRBV14 and TRBJ2-1, reads EAGVTQFPSHSVIEKGQTVTLRCDPISGHDNLYWYRRVMGKEIKFLLHFVKESKQDESGMPNNRFLAERTGGTYSTLKVQPAELEDSGVYFCASSQLAGGIYNEQFFGPGTRLTVL.

This chain uses TRBV7-3 with TRBJ2-1; D ambiguous. The V gene lost 3 bases and the J gene lost 4 bases, with 16 bases spanning the gap. Germline values: CDR1 SGHTA, CDR2 FQGTGA. CDR3 length: 16 residues. CDR3 residues: CASSLDGPARYNEQFF. The CDR3 DNA reads as TGTGCCAGCAGCTTGGACGGGCCGGCACGTTACAATGAGCAGTTCTTC.

This chain uses TRBV5-5 with TRBJ2-7; a weak D match, TRBD2 (6 bases). The CDR3 runs 13 residues. Germline assignment: CDR1 SGHKS and CDR2 YYEKEE (reference sequence). Trimming shortened V by 7 bases and J by 1 base, and 12 bases separated the two germline ends. Written as DNA, the CDR3 is TGTGCCAGCCGGCCGGGAGAGTCCTACGAGCAGTACTTC. Protein product: CASRPGESYEQYF.

This clonotype was seen a single time. The chain has TRBV2 and TRBJ2-1, with 14 bases lining up with TRBD2. The germline CDR1 and CDR2 sequences are SNHLY and FYNNEI. V trimming: 4 bases; J trimming: 8 bases; junction bases outside the gene matches: 10. The CDR3 is 17 amino acids. The CDR3 sequence is CASSANPGLAGVYEQFF. CDR3 coding DNA: TGTGCCAGCAGTGCTAACCCGGGACTAGCGGGAGTGTATGAGCAGTTCTTC.

This clonotype was seen a few times. J is TRBJ1-1 and V is TRBV29-1; D is uncertain. With 2 bases removed from V and 4 bases from J, the gap between germline ends came to 11 bases. The CDR3 has 13 amino acids. CDR1 and CDR2 (germline): SQVTM, ANQGSEA. The chain's CDR3 is CSVELGRGTEAFF. The DNA of the CDR3 is TGCAGCGTTGAATTGGGTCGGGGCACTGAAGCTTTCTTT.